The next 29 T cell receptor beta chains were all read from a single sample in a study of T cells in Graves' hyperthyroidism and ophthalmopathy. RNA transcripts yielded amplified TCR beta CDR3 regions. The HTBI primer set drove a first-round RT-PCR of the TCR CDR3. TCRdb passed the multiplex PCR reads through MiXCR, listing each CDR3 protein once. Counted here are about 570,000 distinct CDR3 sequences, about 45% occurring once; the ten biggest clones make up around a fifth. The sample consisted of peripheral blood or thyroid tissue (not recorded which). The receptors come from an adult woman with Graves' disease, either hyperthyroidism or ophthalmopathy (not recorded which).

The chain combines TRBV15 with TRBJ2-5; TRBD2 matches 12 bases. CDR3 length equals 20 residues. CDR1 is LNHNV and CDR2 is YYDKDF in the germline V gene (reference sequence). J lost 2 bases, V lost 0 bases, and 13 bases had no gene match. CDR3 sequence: CATSRDLRLAGATPQETQYF. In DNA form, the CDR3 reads TGTGCCACCAGCAGAGATCTTCGACTAGCGGGGGCGACCCCACAAGAGACCCAGTACTTC.

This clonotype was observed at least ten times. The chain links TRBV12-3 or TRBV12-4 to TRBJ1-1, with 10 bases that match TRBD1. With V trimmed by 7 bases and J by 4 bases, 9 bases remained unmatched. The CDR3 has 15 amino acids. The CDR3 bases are TGTGCCAGCACCCTATCCGGGACAGGGGCCACTGAAGCTTTCTTT. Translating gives CASTLSGTGATEAFF.

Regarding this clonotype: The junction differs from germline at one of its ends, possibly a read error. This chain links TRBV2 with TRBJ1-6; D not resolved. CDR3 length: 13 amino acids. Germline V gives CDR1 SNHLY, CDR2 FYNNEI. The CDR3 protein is CVSRVDLNSPLHF. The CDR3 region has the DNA TGTGTCAGCAGAGTCGACCTTAATTCACCCCTCCACTTT.

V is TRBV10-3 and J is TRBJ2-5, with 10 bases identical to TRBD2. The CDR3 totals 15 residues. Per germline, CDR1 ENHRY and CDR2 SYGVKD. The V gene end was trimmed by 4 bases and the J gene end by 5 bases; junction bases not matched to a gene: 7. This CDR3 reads CAISGASGRRETQYF. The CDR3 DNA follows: TGTGCCATCAGTGGGGCTAGCGGGAGAAGGGAGACCCAGTACTTC.

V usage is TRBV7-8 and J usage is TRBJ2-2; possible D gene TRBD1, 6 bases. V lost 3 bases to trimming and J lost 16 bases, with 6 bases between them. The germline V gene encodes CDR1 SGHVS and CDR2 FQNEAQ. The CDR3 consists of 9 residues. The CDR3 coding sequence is TGTGCCAGCAGCTTGGGACAGTTTTTT. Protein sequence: CASSLGQFF. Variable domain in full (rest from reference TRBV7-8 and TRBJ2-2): GAGVSQSPRYKVAKRGQDVALRCDPISGHVSLFWYQQALGQGPEFLTYFQNEAQLDKSGLPSDRFFAERPEGSVSTLKIQRTQQEDSAVYLCASSLGQFFGEGSRLTVL.

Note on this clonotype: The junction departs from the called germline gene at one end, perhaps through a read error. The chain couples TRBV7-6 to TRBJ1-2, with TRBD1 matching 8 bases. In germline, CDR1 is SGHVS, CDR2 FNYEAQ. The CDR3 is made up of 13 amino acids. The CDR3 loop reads CVSSPSTGDGYTF. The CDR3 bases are TGTGTCAGCAGCCCTTCGACAGGGGATGGCTACACCTTC.

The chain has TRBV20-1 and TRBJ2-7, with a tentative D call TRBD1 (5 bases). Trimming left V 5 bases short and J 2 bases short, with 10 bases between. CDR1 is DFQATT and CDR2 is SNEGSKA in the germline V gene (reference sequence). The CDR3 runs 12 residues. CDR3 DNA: TGCAGTGCTTTCGGACAAACCTACGAGCAGTACTTC. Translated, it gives CSAFGQTYEQYF.

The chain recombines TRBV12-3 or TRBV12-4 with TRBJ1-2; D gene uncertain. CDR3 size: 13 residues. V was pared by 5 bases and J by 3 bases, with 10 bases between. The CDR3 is CASSDEVHYGYTF. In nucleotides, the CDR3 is TGTGCCAGCAGTGACGAGGTACACTATGGCTACACCTTC.

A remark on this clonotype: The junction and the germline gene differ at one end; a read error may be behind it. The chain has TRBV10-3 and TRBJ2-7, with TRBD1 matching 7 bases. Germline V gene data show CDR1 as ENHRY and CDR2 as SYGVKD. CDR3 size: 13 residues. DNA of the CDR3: TGTGCCACCAGTGGTCCCACGGACAGGGAGCAGTACTTC. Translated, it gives CATSGPTDREQYF.

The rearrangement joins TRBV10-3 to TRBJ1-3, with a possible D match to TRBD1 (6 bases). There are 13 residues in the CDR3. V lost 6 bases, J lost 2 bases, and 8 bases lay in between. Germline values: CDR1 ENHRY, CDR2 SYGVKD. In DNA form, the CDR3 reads TGTGCCATCAGGGAGGGGGCTGGAAACACCATATATTTT. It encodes CAIREGAGNTIYF.

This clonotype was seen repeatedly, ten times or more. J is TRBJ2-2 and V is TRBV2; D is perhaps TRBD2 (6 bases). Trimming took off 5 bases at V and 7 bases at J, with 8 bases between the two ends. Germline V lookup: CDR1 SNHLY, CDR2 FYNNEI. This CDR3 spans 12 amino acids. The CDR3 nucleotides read TGTGCCAGCAGTACGGGGGTCGGGGAGCTGTTTTTT. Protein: CASSTGVGELFF.

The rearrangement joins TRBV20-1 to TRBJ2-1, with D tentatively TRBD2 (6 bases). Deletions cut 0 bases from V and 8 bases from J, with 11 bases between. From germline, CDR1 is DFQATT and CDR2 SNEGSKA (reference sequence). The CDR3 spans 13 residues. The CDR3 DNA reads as TGCAGTGCTAGAGAGGGCGGGAACTATGAGCAGTTCTTC. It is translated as CSAREGGNYEQFF.

The DNA for the CDR3 is TGTGCCAGCAGAAGGGGGAGCGGGAGTTGGGATGAGCAGTTCTTC. Amino acids: CASRRGSGSWDEQFF. The rearrangement joins TRBV7-9 to TRBJ2-7; TRBD2 aligns across 8 bases. The DNA end lines up better with TRBJ2-1; the J call may be wrong. The length of the CDR3 is 15 residues. The germline V gene has CDR1 SEHNR and CDR2 FQNEAQ (reference sequence).

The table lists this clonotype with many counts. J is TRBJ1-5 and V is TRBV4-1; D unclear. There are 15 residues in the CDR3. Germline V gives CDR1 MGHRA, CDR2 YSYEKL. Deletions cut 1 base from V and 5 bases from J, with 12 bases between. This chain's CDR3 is CASSQGRLGYQPQHF. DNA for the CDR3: TGCGCCAGCAGCCAAGGGCGTTTGGGATATCAGCCCCAGCATTTT.

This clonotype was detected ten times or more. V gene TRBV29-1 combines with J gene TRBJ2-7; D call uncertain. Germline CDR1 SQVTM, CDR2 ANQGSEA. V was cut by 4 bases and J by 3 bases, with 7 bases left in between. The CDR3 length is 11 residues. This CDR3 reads CSVVRDYEQYF. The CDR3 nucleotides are TGCAGCGTTGTCAGAGACTACGAGCAGTACTTC.

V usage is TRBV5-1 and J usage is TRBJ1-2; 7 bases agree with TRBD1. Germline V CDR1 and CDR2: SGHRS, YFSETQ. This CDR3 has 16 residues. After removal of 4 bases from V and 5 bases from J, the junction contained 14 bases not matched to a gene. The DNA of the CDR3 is TGCGCCAGCAGCCCAGGGGAGGGGGCGCAAAGATATGGCTACACCTTC. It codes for CASSPGEGAQRYGYTF.

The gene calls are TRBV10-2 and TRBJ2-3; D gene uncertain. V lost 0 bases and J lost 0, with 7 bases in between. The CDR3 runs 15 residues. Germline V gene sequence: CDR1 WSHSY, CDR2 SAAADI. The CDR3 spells CASSESWGSTDTQYF. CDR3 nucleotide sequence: TGCGCCAGCAGTGAGTCGTGGGGTAGCACAGATACGCAGTATTTT.

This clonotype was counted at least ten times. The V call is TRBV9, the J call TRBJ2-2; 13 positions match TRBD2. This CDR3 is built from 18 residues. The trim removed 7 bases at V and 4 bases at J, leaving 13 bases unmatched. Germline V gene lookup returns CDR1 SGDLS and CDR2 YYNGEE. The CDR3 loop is CASGEVTSGRWVTGELFF. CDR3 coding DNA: TGTGCCAGCGGCGAGGTGACTAGCGGGAGGTGGGTCACCGGGGAGCTGTTTTTT.

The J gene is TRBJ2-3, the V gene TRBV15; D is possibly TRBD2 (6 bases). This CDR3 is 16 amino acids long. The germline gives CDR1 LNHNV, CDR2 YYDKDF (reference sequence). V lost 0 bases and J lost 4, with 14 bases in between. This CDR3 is CATSRDPGAASDTQYF. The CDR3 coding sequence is TGTGCCACCAGCAGAGATCCGGGAGCCGCGTCAGATACGCAGTATTTT.

This CDR3 reads CATSRDLERGAEQYF. CDR3 DNA sequence: TGTGCCACCAGCAGAGATCTGGAGAGGGGGGCCGAGCAGTACTTC. The rearrangement links TRBV15 to TRBJ2-7; possibly TRBD1 or TRBD2 for D (6 bases each). V lost 0 bases and J lost 6, with 15 bases in between. This CDR3 contains 15 residues. Germline V CDR1 and CDR2: LNHNV, YYDKDF (reference sequence). Filled out from reference TRBV15 and TRBJ2-7, the complete variable domain reads DAMVIQNPRYQVTQFGKPVTLSCSQTLNHNVMYWYQQKSSQAPKLLFHYYDKDFNNEADTPDNFQSRRPNTSFCFLDIRSPGLGDTAMYLCATSRDLERGAEQYFGPGTRLTVT.

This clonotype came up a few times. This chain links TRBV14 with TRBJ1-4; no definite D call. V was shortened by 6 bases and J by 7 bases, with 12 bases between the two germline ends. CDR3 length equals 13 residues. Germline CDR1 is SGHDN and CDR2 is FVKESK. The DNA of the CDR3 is TGTGCCAGCAGTTTGGCCCCCGGTGAAAAACTGTTTTTT. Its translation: CASSLAPGEKLFF.

The CDR3 sequence is CASSSVLPGTGGEKLFF. The CDR3 DNA is TGTGCCAGCAGCTCAGTCCTTCCCGGGACAGGGGGAGAAAAACTGTTTTTT. The rearrangement joins TRBV7-9 to TRBJ1-4, with 11 bases fitting TRBD1. V gave up 4 bases and J gave up 8 bases; unmatched junction bases: 12. This CDR3 is 17 amino acids long. The germline V gene encodes CDR1 SEHNR and CDR2 FQNEAQ (reference sequence).

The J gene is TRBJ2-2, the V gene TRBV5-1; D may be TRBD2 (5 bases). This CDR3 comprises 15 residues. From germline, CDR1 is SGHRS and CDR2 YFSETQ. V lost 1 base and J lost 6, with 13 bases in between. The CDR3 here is CASSLRTEGAGELFF. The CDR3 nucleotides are TGCGCCAGCAGCTTGAGGACCGAGGGCGCCGGGGAGCTGTTTTTT. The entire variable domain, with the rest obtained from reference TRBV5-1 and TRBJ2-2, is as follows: KAGVTQTPRYLIKTRGQQVTLSCSPISGHRSVSWYQQTPGQGLQFLFEYFSETQRNKGNFPGRFSGRQFSNSRSEMNVSTLELGDSALYLCASSLRTEGAGELFFGEGSRLTVL.

The CDR3 sequence: CASSPAAGEETQYF. The DNA for the CDR3 is TGTGCCAGCAGCCCCGCCGCGGGGGAAGAGACCCAGTACTTC. The chain combines TRBV7-2 with TRBJ2-5; 7 bases match TRBD2. CDR3 length equals 14 residues. V lost 5 bases, J lost 3 bases, and 6 bases stayed unmatched. Germline V gives CDR1 SGHTA, CDR2 FQGNSA.

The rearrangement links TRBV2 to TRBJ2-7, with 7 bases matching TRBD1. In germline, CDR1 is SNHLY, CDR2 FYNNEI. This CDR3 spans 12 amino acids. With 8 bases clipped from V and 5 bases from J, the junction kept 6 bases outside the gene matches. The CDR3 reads CASQQGLNEQYF. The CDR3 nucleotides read TGTGCCAGCCAACAGGGGCTGAACGAGCAGTACTTC. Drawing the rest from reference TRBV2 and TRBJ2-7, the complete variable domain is EPEVTQTPSHQVTQMGQEVILRCVPISNHLYFYWYRQILGQKVEFLVSFYNNEISEKSEIFDDQFSVERPDGSNFTLKIRSTKLEDSAMYFCASQQGLNEQYFGPGTRLTVT.

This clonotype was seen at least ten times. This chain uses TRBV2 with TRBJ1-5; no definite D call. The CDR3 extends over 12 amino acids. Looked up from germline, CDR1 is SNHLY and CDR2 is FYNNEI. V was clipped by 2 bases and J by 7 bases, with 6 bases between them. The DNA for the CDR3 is TGTGCCAGCAGTGAAATGCGACAGCCCCAGCATTTT. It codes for CASSEMRQPQHF.

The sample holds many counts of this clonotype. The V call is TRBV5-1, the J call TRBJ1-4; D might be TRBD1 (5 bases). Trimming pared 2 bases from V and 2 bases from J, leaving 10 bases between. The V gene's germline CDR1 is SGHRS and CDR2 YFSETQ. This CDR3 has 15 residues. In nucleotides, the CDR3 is TGCGCCAGCAGCTTATCAGGGAATACTAATGAAAAACTGTTTTTT. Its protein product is CASSLSGNTNEKLFF.

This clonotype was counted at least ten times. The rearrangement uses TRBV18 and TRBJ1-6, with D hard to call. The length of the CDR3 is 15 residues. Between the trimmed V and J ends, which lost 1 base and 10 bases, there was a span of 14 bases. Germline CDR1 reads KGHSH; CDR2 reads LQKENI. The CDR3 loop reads CASSPQSGGGSPLHF. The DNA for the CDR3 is TGTGCCAGCTCACCACAGTCCGGCGGTGGATCACCCCTCCACTTT.

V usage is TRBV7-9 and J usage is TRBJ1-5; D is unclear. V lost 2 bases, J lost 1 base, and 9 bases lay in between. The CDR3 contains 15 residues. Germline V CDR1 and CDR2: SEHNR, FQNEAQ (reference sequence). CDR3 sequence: CASSLRQPSNQPQHF. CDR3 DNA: TGTGCCAGCAGCTTACGGCAGCCAAGCAATCAGCCCCAGCATTTT.